The T cell receptor beta chain described here comes from a study of control samples from healthy donors and cancer patients. The V end lost 0 bases, the J end lost 0 bases, and 6 bases lay between the germline ends. This CDR3 is built from 14 residues. CDR1 and CDR2 (germline): SGHRS, YFSETQ. Produced via immunoSEQ multiplex PCR; TCRdb's table is partial and in-frame only. In the table there are about 170,000 clones, over 85% of which are singletons. The chain has TRBV5-1 and TRBJ1-1; tentative D call: TRBD1 (5 bases). The clonotype originates from a woman aged 55-70 years in good health. Sequenced material: blood. The CDR3 DNA reads TGCGCCAGCAGCTTGGGGGGGATGAACACTGAAGCTTTCTTT. Protein product: CASSLGGMNTEAFF.